This is a list of T cell receptor beta chains from one sample in a study of CD8+CD57+ T cells in acquired aplastic anemia. Each CDR3 protein is one row after TCRdb ran MiXCR on the reads. The top ten clones hold around 0.82% of a sample with 400,000 to 600,000 distinct CDR3 sequences, over 25% of them seen once. The material sequenced was sorted CD4+, CD8+, or CD8+CD57+ T cells (not recorded which) from PBMCs. The origin of the receptors is a human donor with aplastic anemia. CDR3s include the opening cysteine and the closing phenylalanine or tryptophan. The order of the fields is V gene, clone size, D gene, J gene, CDR3 DNA, CDR3 protein. D genes are given only for firm matches. Size is stated for part of the rows, as once, few or many counts, or as a class when the clone is expanded.

TRBV15,NA,NA,TRBJ1-6,TGTGCCACCAGCAGTGAATCTGGGGGATACGGTTCACCCCTCCACTTT,CATSSESGGYGSPLHF
TRBV9,NA,NA,TRBJ2-3,TGTGCCAGCAGCGTAGGGGGTAGCGGATACACAGATACGCAGTATTTT,CASSVGGSGYTDTQYF
TRBV19,many,NA,TRBJ2-7,TGTGCCAGTAGTATATTGGCGCACTACGAGCAGTACTTC,CASSILAHYEQYF
TRBV5-1,NA,NA,TRBJ1-5,TGCGCCAGCAGCTTGGTAGGGGGGCATCAGCCCCAGCATTTT,CASSLVGGHQPQHF
TRBV5-1,NA,NA,TRBJ2-6,TGCGCCAGCAGCTTCGGGCAGGGTGTTGGGGCCAACGTCCTGACTTTC,CASSFGQGVGANVLTF
TRBV9,NA,TRBD1,TRBJ1-6,TGTGCCGGGTCGGACAGGGAAAATTCACCCCTCCACTTT,CAGSDRENSPLHF
TRBV6-1,NA,NA,TRBJ1-5,TGTGCCAGCAGCAACCCCGCCCAGGCGATAAATCAGCCCCAGCATTTT,CASSNPAQAINQPQHF
TRBV25-1,NA,NA,TRBJ1-5,TGTGCCAGCGCTAAAGATCCAGGGTTAAGTCAGCCCCAGCATTTT,CASAKDPGLSQPQHF
TRBV5-1,many,NA,TRBJ2-5,TGTGCTAGCAGCTTAGGCCAGGGAGGAGAGACCCAGTACTTC,CASSLGQGGETQYF
TRBV6-4,few,NA,TRBJ2-2,TGTGCCAGCAGGAGCGGATACACCGGGGAGCTGTTTTTT,CASRSGYTGELFF
TRBV20-1,NA,TRBD2,TRBJ2-7,TGCAGTGCTAGAGATTACAGCGGGAGGGCGGTGTACGGGCAGTACTTC,CSARDYSGRAVYGQYF
TRBV19,many,NA,TRBJ1-5,TGTGCCAGTAGTAAGGGTCCCAATCAGCCCCAGCATTTT,CASSKGPNQPQHF
TRBV6-1,NA,NA,TRBJ2-1,TGTGCCAGCAACACCGACAATGAGCAGTTCTTC,CASNTDNEQFF
TRBV7-3,NA,NA,TRBJ2-5,TGTGCCAGCGGAACGACTGGGAGAGAGACCCAGTACTTC,CASGTTGRETQYF
TRBV5-6,NA,TRBD1,TRBJ2-3,TGTGCCTGGAGTCAGGACAGGGGGTCAGATACGCAGTATTTT,CAWSQDRGSDTQYF
TRBV12-3/TRBV12-4,many,NA,TRBJ1-2,TGTGCCAGCAGTAATTACGGGAGATATGGCTACACCTTC,CASSNYGRYGYTF
TRBV11-2,NA,TRBD2,TRBJ2-1,TGTGCCAGCAGCTTAACCGGGACTAGCGTTTACAATGAGCAGTTCTTC,CASSLTGTSVYNEQFF
TRBV2,NA,TRBD1,TRBJ1-2,TGTGCCAGCAGTGGAGGGGGCCCCGCCTATGGCTACACCTTC,CASSGGGPAYGYTF
TRBV10-3,NA,NA,TRBJ2-5,TGTGCCATCAGTGAGTCCCAGTACTTC,CAISESQYF
TRBV10-3,NA,TRBD1,TRBJ1-2,TGTGCCATCAGCCTACTGGGACAGGTCTATGGCTACACCTTC,CAISLLGQVYGYTF
TRBV9,many,NA,TRBJ2-5,TGTGCCAGCAGCGTAGGGGTTGGGGAGACCCAGTACTTC,CASSVGVGETQYF
TRBV7-2,NA,TRBD1,TRBJ2-5,TGTGCCGGGGGGACAGGTTCATGGGAGACCCAGTACTTC,CAGGTGSWETQYF
TRBV20-1,many,NA,TRBJ2-7,TGCAGTGCCGCCTCCACCGTCTACGAGCAGTACTTC,CSAASTVYEQYF
TRBV27,NA,TRBD1,TRBJ2-6,TGTGCCAGCAGCCATACTCAGGGGGCTGGGGCCAACGTCCTGACTTTC,CASSHTQGAGANVLTF
TRBV19,NA,NA,TRBJ1-3,TGTGCCAGTAGTACACCCCCGCGCAGACGGCTCTCTGGAAACACCATATATTTT,CASSTPPRRRLSGNTIYF
TRBV12-3/TRBV12-4,NA,NA,TRBJ1-4,TGTGCCAGCAGTTTGGTCCAGGGAGGTGAAAAACTGTTTTTT,CASSLVQGGEKLFF
TRBV19,few,TRBD1,TRBJ1-5,TGTGCCAGTAGTAGACCGGGACAGGGGGCGCGTCAGCCCCAGCATTTT,CASSRPGQGARQPQHF
TRBV11-2,many,NA,TRBJ2-7,TGTGCCAGCAGCTTAGTTCCGACAAACGTTCCTAGAGAGCAGTACTTC,CASSLVPTNVPREQYF
TRBV7-6,many,NA,TRBJ2-3,TGTGCCAGCAGCCGAACCGGGGATACGCAGTATTTT,CASSRTGDTQYF
TRBV9,few,NA,TRBJ1-2,TGTGCCAGCAGCGTAGAGGCTATAGCTAACTATGGCTACACCTTC,CASSVEAIANYGYTF
TRBV7-2,NA,NA,TRBJ2-7,TGTGCCAGCAGCTTAGCAATCGAGTCCTCCTACGAGCAGTACTTC,CASSLAIESSYEQYF
TRBV6-4,many,NA,TRBJ1-2,TGTGCCAGCAGGGACAGTGCTCTTAGAGGCTACACCTTC,CASRDSALRGYTF
TRBV12-3/TRBV12-4,many,NA,TRBJ1-6,TGTGCCAGCAGTCTGCCGGGTTCGCCCCTCCACTTT,CASSLPGSPLHF
TRBV7-2,many,NA,TRBJ1-6,TGTGCCAGCAGCCAGAAAAATAATTCACCCCTCCACTTT,CASSQKNNSPLHF
TRBV11-2,NA,TRBD2,TRBJ2-1,TGTGCCAGCAGCCAGACTAGCGGGAACCCTAGGGAGCAGTTCTTC,CASSQTSGNPREQFF
TRBV7-2,medium-sized,TRBD2,TRBJ2-7,TGTGCCAGCGTAGCGGGAGCCTACGAGCAGTACTTC,CASVAGAYEQYF
TRBV7-9,many,NA,TRBJ2-3,TGTGCCAGCAGCTTAGGTTCGACTGACACAGATACGCAGTATTTT,CASSLGSTDTDTQYF
TRBV6-1,many,NA,TRBJ1-2,TGTGCCAGCAGTCAACGACAGGCGGCCTATGGCTACACCTTC,CASSQRQAAYGYTF
TRBV4-2,few,NA,TRBJ2-7,TGTGCCAGCAGCCAAGATGGGAAGACGGGCGAGCAGTACTTC,CASSQDGKTGEQYF
TRBV10-3,NA,NA,TRBJ1-2,TGTGCCAGTAGTGAATTCTCAGGGGTTAACTATGGCTACACCTTC,CASSEFSGVNYGYTF
TRBV6-1,NA,NA,TRBJ2-7,TGTGCCAGCAGTATAGACACTACACTATCCTACGAGCAGTACTTC,CASSIDTTLSYEQYF
TRBV5-1,NA,TRBD1,TRBJ1-1,TGCGCCAGCGCTATTCAGGGGGGAGCTGAAGCTTTCTTT,CASAIQGGAEAFF
TRBV2,many,TRBD1,TRBJ1-3,TGTGCCAGCAAACAGGGGAACTCTGGAAACACCATATATTTT,CASKQGNSGNTIYF
TRBV4-1,few,TRBD2,TRBJ2-3,TGCGCCAGCAGCAACACCGGGACTAGCGGGGCCACAGATACGCAGTATTTT,CASSNTGTSGATDTQYF
TRBV20-1,NA,TRBD2,TRBJ2-7,TGCAGTGCTCCCCGGGGCTCTAGCGGAAGGGAGCAGTACTTC,CSAPRGSSGREQYF